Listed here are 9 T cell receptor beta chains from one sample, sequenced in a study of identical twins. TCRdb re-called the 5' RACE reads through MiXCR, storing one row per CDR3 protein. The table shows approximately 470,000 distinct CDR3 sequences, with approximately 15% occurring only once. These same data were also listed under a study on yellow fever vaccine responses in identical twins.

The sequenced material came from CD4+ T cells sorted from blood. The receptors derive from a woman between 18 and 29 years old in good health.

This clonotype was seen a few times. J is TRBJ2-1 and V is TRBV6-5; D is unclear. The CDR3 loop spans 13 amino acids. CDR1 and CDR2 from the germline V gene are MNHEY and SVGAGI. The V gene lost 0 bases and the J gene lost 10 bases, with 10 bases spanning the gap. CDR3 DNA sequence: TGTGCCAGCAGTTACTCCTCCTACGGCGAGCAGTTCTTC. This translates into CASSYSSYGEQFF.

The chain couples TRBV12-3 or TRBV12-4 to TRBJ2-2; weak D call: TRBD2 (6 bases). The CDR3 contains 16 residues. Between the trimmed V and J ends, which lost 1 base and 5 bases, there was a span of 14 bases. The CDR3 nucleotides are TGTGCCAGCAGTTTAGGCCGGGCTCGGGGGACCGGGGAGCTGTTTTTT. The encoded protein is CASSLGRARGTGELFF.

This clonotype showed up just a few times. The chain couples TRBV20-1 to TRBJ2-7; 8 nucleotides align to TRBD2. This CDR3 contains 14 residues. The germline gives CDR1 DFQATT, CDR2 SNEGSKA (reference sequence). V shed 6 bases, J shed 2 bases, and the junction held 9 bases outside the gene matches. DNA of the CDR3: TGCAGTGCCCAACTAGCGGTTCTACCCTACGAGCAGTACTTC. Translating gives CSAQLAVLPYEQYF.

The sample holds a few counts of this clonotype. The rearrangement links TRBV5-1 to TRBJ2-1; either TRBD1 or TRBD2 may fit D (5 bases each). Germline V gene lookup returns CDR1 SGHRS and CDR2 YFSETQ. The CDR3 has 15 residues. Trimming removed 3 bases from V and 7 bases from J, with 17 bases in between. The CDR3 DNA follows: TGCGCCAGCAGCTCTGCTCCGGGACGCGAAAATGAGCAGTTCTTC. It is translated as CASSSAPGRENEQFF.

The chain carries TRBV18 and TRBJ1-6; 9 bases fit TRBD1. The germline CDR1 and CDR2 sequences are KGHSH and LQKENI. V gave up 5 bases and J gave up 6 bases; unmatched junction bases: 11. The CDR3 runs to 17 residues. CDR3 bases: TGTGCCAGCTCAACTAAGACGACAGGGGGTTTTAATTCACCCCTCCACTTT. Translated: CASSTKTTGGFNSPLHF.

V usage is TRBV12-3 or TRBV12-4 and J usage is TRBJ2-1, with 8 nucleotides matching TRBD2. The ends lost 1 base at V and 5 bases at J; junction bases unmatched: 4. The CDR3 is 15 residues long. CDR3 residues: CASSLDGRGNNEQFF. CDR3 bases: TGTGCCAGCAGTTTAGACGGGAGGGGTAACAATGAGCAGTTCTTC.

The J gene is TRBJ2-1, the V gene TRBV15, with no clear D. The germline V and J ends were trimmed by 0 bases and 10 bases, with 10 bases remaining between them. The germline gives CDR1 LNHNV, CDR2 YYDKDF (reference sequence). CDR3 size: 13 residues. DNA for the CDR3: TGTGCCACCAGCAGAGATAGGGCCAGGGAGCAGTTCTTC. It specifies CATSRDRAREQFF.

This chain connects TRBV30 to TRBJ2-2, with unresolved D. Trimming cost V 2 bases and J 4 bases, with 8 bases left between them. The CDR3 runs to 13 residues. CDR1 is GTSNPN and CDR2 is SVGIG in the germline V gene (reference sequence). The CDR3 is CAWSPQVTGELFF. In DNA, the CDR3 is TGTGCCTGGAGTCCCCAGGTCACCGGGGAGCTGTTTTTT. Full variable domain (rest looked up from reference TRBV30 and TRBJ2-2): SQTIHQWPATLVQPVGSPLSLECTVEGTSNPNLYWYRQAAGRGLQLLFYSVGIGQISSEVPQNLSASRPQDRQFILSSKKLLLSDSGFYLCAWSPQVTGELFFGEGSRLTVL.

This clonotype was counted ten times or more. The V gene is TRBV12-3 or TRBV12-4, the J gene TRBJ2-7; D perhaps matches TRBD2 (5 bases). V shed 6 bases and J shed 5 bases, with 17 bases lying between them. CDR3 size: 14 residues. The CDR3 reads CASSPGRGSDEQYF. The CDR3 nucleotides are TGTGCCAGCAGCCCTGGACGCGGGTCGGACGAGCAGTACTTC.